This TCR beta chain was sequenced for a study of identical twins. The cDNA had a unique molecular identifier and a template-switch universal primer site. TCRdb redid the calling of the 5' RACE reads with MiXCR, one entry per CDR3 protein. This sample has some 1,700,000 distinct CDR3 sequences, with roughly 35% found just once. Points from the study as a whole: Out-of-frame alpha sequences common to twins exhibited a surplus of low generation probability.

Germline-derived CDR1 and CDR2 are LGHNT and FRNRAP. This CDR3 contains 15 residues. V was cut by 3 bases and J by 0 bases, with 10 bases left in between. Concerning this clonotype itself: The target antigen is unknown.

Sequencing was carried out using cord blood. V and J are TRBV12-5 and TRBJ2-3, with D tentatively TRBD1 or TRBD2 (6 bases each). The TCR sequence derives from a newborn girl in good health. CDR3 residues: CASGLGGSSTDTQYF. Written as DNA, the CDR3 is TGTGCTAGTGGTTTAGGGGGGTCTAGCACAGATACGCAGTATTTT.